These 3 T cell receptor beta chains originate from one sample sequenced in a study of T cells in pancreatic ductal adenocarcinoma. Assay used: immunoSEQ multiplex PCR; TCRdb lists only in-frame clones, some missing. The sample records around 100,000 clones, roughly 96% being singletons. No neoadjuvant therapy was given to the selected pancreatic ductal adenocarcinoma patients before their surgery. The sample consisted of PBMCs. These receptors were obtained from a human donor with pancreatic ductal adenocarcinoma.

The chain has TRBV28 and TRBJ2-5; D uncertain. The germline V gene encodes CDR1 MDHEN and CDR2 SYDVKM. This CDR3 is built from 13 residues. Trimming took 3 bases from V and 3 from J, leaving 8 bases between them. CDR3 bases: TGTGCCAGCAGTTTTAACAGCAAAGAGACCCAGTACTTC. As protein: CASSFNSKETQYF.

This chain connects TRBV30 to TRBJ2-7; TRBD1 matches at 7 bases. CDR1 is GTSNPN and CDR2 is SVGIG in the germline V gene (reference sequence). V gave up 1 base and J gave up 3 bases; unmatched junction bases: 3. CDR3 length: 13 amino acids. CDR3 bases: TGTGCCTGGAGTGGTGGGACAGTCTACGAGCAGTACTTC. It yields the protein CAWSGGTVYEQYF.

The chain is built from TRBV23-1 and TRBJ2-7; 11 bases align to TRBD2. TRBV23-1 is an ORF, with its function uncertain. The CDR3 runs to 15 residues. V gave up 3 bases and J gave up 3 bases; unmatched junction bases: 4. For the CDR3, the DNA is TGCGCCAGCAGTCAGCCCACTAGCGGGAGCTACGAGCAGTACTTC. This encodes CASSQPTSGSYEQYF.